The rows below give T cell receptor beta chains drawn from one sample of a study of CD8 T cells in Susac syndrome. TCRdb re-called the immunoSEQ multiplex PCR reads through MiXCR, storing one row per CDR3 protein. The sample has 160,000 or so distinct CDR3 sequences, roughly 95% seen once. Sequenced sample: CD8+ T cells from PBMCs. These receptors originate from a human donor with multiple sclerosis. CDR3s include the opening cysteine and the closing phenylalanine or tryptophan. Each record gives: D gene, V gene, J gene, clone size, CDR3 DNA, CDR3 protein. The D gene is left open where the match is weak. Not all rows give a size; the values are once, few, many and, for expanded clones, a class.

d_call: .; v_call: TRBV29-1; j_call: TRBJ2-7; clone_size: once; cdr3_nt: TGCAGCGTCGCGAAAGGTACAGGGAGATTATACGAGCAGTACTTC; cdr3_aa: CSVAKGTGRLYEQYF
d_call: TRBD1; v_call: TRBV11-2; j_call: TRBJ2-5; clone_size: .; cdr3_nt: TGTGCCAGCAGCTTAGTGGACAGGGGGCGAGAGACCCAGTACTTC; cdr3_aa: CASSLVDRGRETQYF
d_call: .; v_call: TRBV9; j_call: TRBJ2-3; clone_size: .; cdr3_nt: TGTGCCAGCAGCGCCTTCGGTGCTAGCACAGATACGCAGTATTTT; cdr3_aa: CASSAFGASTDTQYF
d_call: .; v_call: TRBV7-8; j_call: TRBJ2-3; clone_size: .; cdr3_nt: TGTGCCAGCAGCTTGCAAAGGGGCGCGGTAGATACGCAGTATTTT; cdr3_aa: CASSLQRGAVDTQYF
d_call: TRBD1; v_call: TRBV7-9; j_call: TRBJ2-7; clone_size: .; cdr3_nt: TGTGCCAGCAGCCGGATAGGGGGCAGGGGGAACCAAGGCTCCTACGAGCAGTACTTC; cdr3_aa: CASSRIGGRGNQGSYEQYF
d_call: .; v_call: TRBV7-9; j_call: TRBJ2-5; clone_size: .; cdr3_nt: TGTGCCAGCAGTTTCGGACAGAACCGGGAGACCCAGTACTTC; cdr3_aa: CASSFGQNRETQYF
d_call: .; v_call: TRBV12-3/TRBV12-4; j_call: TRBJ1-3; clone_size: .; cdr3_nt: TGTGCCAGCACCACTACCCTCCCTGGAAACACCATATATTTT; cdr3_aa: CASTTTLPGNTIYF
d_call: TRBD1; v_call: TRBV6-1; j_call: TRBJ2-5; clone_size: .; cdr3_nt: TGTGCCAGCAGTGAAAAAGGCAGGGGGCGCCGAGAGACCCAGTACTTC; cdr3_aa: CASSEKGRGRRETQYF
d_call: TRBD2; v_call: TRBV24-1; j_call: TRBJ2-3; clone_size: .; cdr3_nt: TGTGCCACCAGTGATCGGACTAGCGGGACAGATACGCAGTATTTT; cdr3_aa: CATSDRTSGTDTQYF
d_call: TRBD1; v_call: TRBV29-1; j_call: TRBJ1-5; clone_size: once; cdr3_nt: TGCAGCGTTGCGGACAGGAGCAATCAGCCCCAGCATTTT; cdr3_aa: CSVADRSNQPQHF
d_call: .; v_call: TRBV7-9; j_call: TRBJ2-3; clone_size: .; cdr3_nt: TGTGCCAGCAGCCCCCCAAGGGCAGATACGCAGTATTTT; cdr3_aa: CASSPPRADTQYF
d_call: TRBD1; v_call: TRBV29-1; j_call: TRBJ2-6; clone_size: .; cdr3_nt: TGCAGCGTCTTCGGGACAGGCCGCTCTGGGGCCAACGTCCTGACTTTC; cdr3_aa: CSVFGTGRSGANVLTF
d_call: .; v_call: TRBV29-1; j_call: TRBJ1-2; clone_size: .; cdr3_nt: TGCAGCGTTTCAGGGGAGAGTGGCTACACCTTC; cdr3_aa: CSVSGESGYTF
d_call: TRBD1; v_call: TRBV12-3/TRBV12-4; j_call: TRBJ2-1; clone_size: .; cdr3_nt: TGTGCCAGCCAAGGGGACAGCTTACACAATGAGCAGTTCTTC; cdr3_aa: CASQGDSLHNEQFF
d_call: .; v_call: TRBV6-6; j_call: TRBJ1-3; clone_size: .; cdr3_nt: TGTGCCAGCAGTTACACAGTCTCTGGAAACACCATATATTTT; cdr3_aa: CASSYTVSGNTIYF
d_call: .; v_call: TRBV27; j_call: TRBJ2-7; clone_size: .; cdr3_nt: TGTGCCAGCAGTTTTCTAGGGGTTCCGGGGTACGAGCAGTACTTC; cdr3_aa: CASSFLGVPGYEQYF
d_call: TRBD1; v_call: TRBV20-1; j_call: TRBJ1-1; clone_size: once; cdr3_nt: TGCAGTGCTAGAGCAGGGGGCGAACTCGTGAACACTGAAGCTTTCTTT; cdr3_aa: CSARAGGELVNTEAFF
d_call: TRBD2; v_call: TRBV7-3; j_call: TRBJ2-2; clone_size: .; cdr3_nt: TGTGCCAGCAGCCAGGGAGTGGGACTAGGGTCTACCGGGGAGCTGTTTTTT; cdr3_aa: CASSQGVGLGSTGELFF
d_call: TRBD1; v_call: TRBV11-2; j_call: TRBJ2-5; clone_size: once; cdr3_nt: TGTGCCAGCAGCGGATACAGGGGCGATCAAGAGACCCAGTACTTC; cdr3_aa: CASSGYRGDQETQYF
d_call: .; v_call: TRBV28; j_call: TRBJ2-5; clone_size: .; cdr3_nt: TGTGCCAGCAGTTCCGAGGGGGGCGTCCTGGAGACCCAGTACTTC; cdr3_aa: CASSSEGGVLETQYF
d_call: TRBD1; v_call: TRBV11-2; j_call: TRBJ1-2; clone_size: .; cdr3_nt: TGTGCCAGCAGCACCGGACAGGGGAACGATGGCTACACCTTC; cdr3_aa: CASSTGQGNDGYTF
d_call: TRBD1; v_call: TRBV20-1; j_call: TRBJ2-2; clone_size: few; cdr3_nt: TGCAGTGCAAGACAGGGGGACACCGGGGAGCTGTTTTTT; cdr3_aa: CSARQGDTGELFF
d_call: TRBD2; v_call: TRBV7-2; j_call: TRBJ2-7; clone_size: once; cdr3_nt: TGTGCCAGCAGCTTACGAGGACTAGCGGGAGACGAGCAGTACTTC; cdr3_aa: CASSLRGLAGDEQYF
d_call: TRBD2; v_call: TRBV30; j_call: TRBJ2-1; clone_size: .; cdr3_nt: TGTGCCTGGAGTCGCCTTGGTTGGCGGGAGTCCCTGTCTGAGCAGTTCTTC; cdr3_aa: CAWSRLGWRESLSEQFF
d_call: .; v_call: TRBV29-1; j_call: TRBJ2-1; clone_size: .; cdr3_nt: TGCAGCATGGACACTAATATTTACAATGAGCAGTTCTTC; cdr3_aa: CSMDTNIYNEQFF
d_call: TRBD2; v_call: TRBV15; j_call: TRBJ2-1; clone_size: .; cdr3_nt: TGTGCCACCAGCAGAGATGGAAGGCTAGCGGACTTTAATGAGCAGTTCTTC; cdr3_aa: CATSRDGRLADFNEQFF
d_call: TRBD1; v_call: TRBV19; j_call: TRBJ2-5; clone_size: once; cdr3_nt: TGTGCCAGTAGGACAGGGCGAAGAGTGCGAGAGACCCAGTACTTC; cdr3_aa: CASRTGRRVRETQYF
d_call: .; v_call: TRBV13; j_call: TRBJ1-1; clone_size: .; cdr3_nt: TGTGCCAGCAGCCTCTGGCGGAACACTGAAGCTTTCTTT; cdr3_aa: CASSLWRNTEAFF
d_call: TRBD1; v_call: TRBV27; j_call: TRBJ1-5; clone_size: .; cdr3_nt: TGTGCCAGCAGTTTGAGGGGACAGAATAGCAATCAGCCCCAGCATTTT; cdr3_aa: CASSLRGQNSNQPQHF
d_call: TRBD1; v_call: TRBV29-1; j_call: TRBJ2-7; clone_size: .; cdr3_nt: TGCAGCGTTGAGACAGGGGTCGAGCAGTACTTC; cdr3_aa: CSVETGVEQYF
d_call: .; v_call: TRBV5-1; j_call: TRBJ2-1; clone_size: .; cdr3_nt: TGCGCCAGCAGCTTGCCCCCTACAGACATAGACAATGAGCAGTTCTTC; cdr3_aa: CASSLPPTDIDNEQFF
d_call: .; v_call: TRBV29-1; j_call: TRBJ1-1; clone_size: .; cdr3_nt: TGCGAGTGTAGCTCGGGCACTGAAGCTTTCTTT; cdr3_aa: CECSSGTEAFF
d_call: .; v_call: TRBV29-1; j_call: TRBJ1-1; clone_size: .; cdr3_nt: TGCAGCGTCCCTGCGGGGGGCTTATCTAACACTGAAGCTTTCTTT; cdr3_aa: CSVPAGGLSNTEAFF
d_call: TRBD2; v_call: TRBV11-2; j_call: TRBJ2-1; clone_size: .; cdr3_nt: TGTGCCAGCAGCCCCCGCGGGGGGCTGGGCGATGAGCAGTTCTTC; cdr3_aa: CASSPRGGLGDEQFF
d_call: .; v_call: TRBV20-1; j_call: TRBJ2-7; clone_size: once; cdr3_nt: TGCAGTGCTAGAGATGCGGCCTTCGAGTACGAGCAGTACTTC; cdr3_aa: CSARDAAFEYEQYF
d_call: TRBD1; v_call: TRBV12-3/TRBV12-4; j_call: TRBJ1-6; clone_size: .; cdr3_nt: TGTGCCAGCACCGAGACAGGGGGGTGGTCACCCCTCCACTTT; cdr3_aa: CASTETGGWSPLHF
d_call: .; v_call: TRBV27; j_call: TRBJ2-1; clone_size: .; cdr3_nt: TGTGCCACGATTTGGACGGGTGAGCAGTTCTTC; cdr3_aa: CATIWTGEQFF
d_call: TRBD1; v_call: TRBV24-1; j_call: TRBJ2-1; clone_size: once; cdr3_nt: TGTGCCAGCTCGGGACAGGGAAGCGATGAGCAGTTCTTC; cdr3_aa: CASSGQGSDEQFF
d_call: TRBD1; v_call: TRBV5-1; j_call: TRBJ2-3; clone_size: once; cdr3_nt: TGCGCCAGCAGCTACCGGGACAGGTCCACAGATACGCAGTATTTT; cdr3_aa: CASSYRDRSTDTQYF
d_call: .; v_call: TRBV9; j_call: TRBJ2-7; clone_size: .; cdr3_nt: TGTGCCAGCAGCGCGGGACATAGCAACTACGAGCAGTACTTC; cdr3_aa: CASSAGHSNYEQYF
d_call: .; v_call: TRBV29-1; j_call: TRBJ2-6; clone_size: .; cdr3_nt: TGCAGCGTTGAAGATCTTATTCGGGACCCTGGGGCCAACGTCCTGACTTTC; cdr3_aa: CSVEDLIRDPGANVLTF
d_call: TRBD1; v_call: TRBV11-1; j_call: TRBJ2-7; clone_size: .; cdr3_nt: TGTGCCAGCAGCTACGGGACAGGTGAGGCCTACGAGCAGTACTTC; cdr3_aa: CASSYGTGEAYEQYF
d_call: TRBD1; v_call: TRBV5-4; j_call: TRBJ1-1; clone_size: .; cdr3_nt: TGTGCCAGCAGCTTTATCTACAGGGGAGGGAGCACTGAAGCTTTCTTT; cdr3_aa: CASSFIYRGGSTEAFF
d_call: TRBD1; v_call: TRBV3-1; j_call: TRBJ1-2; clone_size: .; cdr3_nt: TGTGCCAGCAGCCAAAAGGACAGGGTGCGTCTGGACTATGGCTACACCTTC; cdr3_aa: CASSQKDRVRLDYGYTF
d_call: TRBD1; v_call: TRBV27; j_call: TRBJ1-4; clone_size: .; cdr3_nt: TGTGCCAGCGGCCAAGGGACAGCCCTTGCAACTAATGAAAAACTGTTTTTT; cdr3_aa: CASGQGTALATNEKLFF
d_call: .; v_call: TRBV15; j_call: TRBJ1-5; clone_size: .; cdr3_nt: TGTGCCACCAGCCAAGCGGGGCGGATCAATCAGCCCCAGCATTTT; cdr3_aa: CATSQAGRINQPQHF
d_call: .; v_call: TRBV30; j_call: TRBJ2-7; clone_size: .; cdr3_nt: TGTGCCTGGAGTGGACTCCTGACCTACGAGCAGTACTTC; cdr3_aa: CAWSGLLTYEQYF
d_call: TRBD1; v_call: TRBV11-1; j_call: TRBJ1-2; clone_size: .; cdr3_nt: TGTGCCAGCAGCTTAGAGGGGACAGGGGTCTATGGCTACACCTTC; cdr3_aa: CASSLEGTGVYGYTF
d_call: .; v_call: TRBV27; j_call: TRBJ2-7; clone_size: few; cdr3_nt: TGTGCCAGCAGTTTACGGGGAGGTGAGCAGTACTTC; cdr3_aa: CASSLRGGEQYF
d_call: TRBD2; v_call: TRBV9; j_call: TRBJ2-1; clone_size: .; cdr3_nt: TGTGCCAGCAGCGCGGGGGCTAGCGGGGTGGGTGAGCAGTTCTTC; cdr3_aa: CASSAGASGVGEQFF